This T cell receptor (beta chain) came from a study of shared clonotypes between healthy human individuals. Study context: Ranging from 18 to 49 in age, donors were two women and a few men.

This CDR3 has 11 amino acids. Germline CDR1 SNHLY, CDR2 FYNNEI. Both subsets, CD45RA+ naive and CD45RA-negative memory, were split from the CD4+ cells. Data came from immunoSEQ multiplex PCR; TCRdb stores just in-frame clones and leaves some out. This table has roughly 2.4 million clones, 95% appearing once. The table lists this clone with a count of one. At one end, the junction sequence differs from germline, possibly due to a read error. The sample taken for sequencing was naive CD4+ T cells sorted from blood. The subset was: CD45RA+ positively selected. This sequence was found in a man younger than 35 in good health. The V call is TRBV2, the J call TRBJ1-2, with D maybe TRBD1 (5 bases). The CDR3 is CASSELQVLAF. The CDR3 DNA follows: TGTGCCAGCAGTGAATTACAGGTCCTAGCCTTC.